This entry lists 2 T cell receptor beta chains sequenced from one sample in a study of cytomegalovirus exposure and HLA in healthy donors (dated by TCRdb to 2016 to 2017). The library came from the immunoSEQ multiplex PCR assay. Entries here come from immuneACCESS through TCRdb and include only in-frame sequences with V and J called. Some clones fail to appear in such tables; in the studies checked, an unresolved V gene covers under half of the shortfall, and the cause of the remainder is unknown. The sample yields roughly 330,000 clones; about nine tenths were counted once. Together, the top ten hold 1% to 1.5% of the sample. Source material: PBMCs. The receptors were sampled from a woman between 25 and 40 years old in good health and CMV-seropositive.

The chain uses TRBV19 and TRBJ1-5; tentatively, D is TRBD1 (6 bases). V dropped 0 bases and J dropped 10 bases, with 19 bases sitting between them. The CDR3 totals 16 residues. Germline CDR1 and CDR2: LNHDA and SQIVND (reference sequence). CDR3 loop: CASSIDGGRLISPQHF. DNA for the CDR3: TGTGCCAGTAGTATAGATGGGGGGCGACTGATCAGCCCCCAGCATTTT.

The chain employs TRBV15 and TRBJ1-5, with 8 bases identical to TRBD1. V was clipped by 5 bases and J by 2 bases; unmatched bases: 2. CDR1 is LNHNV and CDR2 is YYDKDF in the germline V gene (reference sequence). The CDR3 sequence is 14 residues long. CDR3 bases: TGTGCCACCAGCTCGGACAGGGGCAATCAGCCCCAGCATTTT. Its translation is CATSSDRGNQPQHF.